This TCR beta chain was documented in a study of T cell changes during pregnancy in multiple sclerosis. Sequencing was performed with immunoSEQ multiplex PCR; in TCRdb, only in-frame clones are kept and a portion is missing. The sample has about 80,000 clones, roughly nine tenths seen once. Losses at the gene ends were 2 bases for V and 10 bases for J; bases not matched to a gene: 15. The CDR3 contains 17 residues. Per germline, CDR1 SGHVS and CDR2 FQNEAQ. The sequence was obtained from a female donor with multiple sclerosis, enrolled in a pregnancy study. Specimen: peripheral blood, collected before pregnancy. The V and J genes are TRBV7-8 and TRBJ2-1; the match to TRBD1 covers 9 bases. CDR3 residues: CASSLWATRQGGVEQFF. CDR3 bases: TGTGCCAGCAGCTTATGGGCGACAAGACAGGGGGGCGTAGAGCAGTTCTTC.